Here is one TCR beta chain with its context. This record comes from a study of control samples from healthy donors and cancer patients. Sequencing was performed with immunoSEQ multiplex PCR; in TCRdb, only in-frame clones are kept and a portion is missing. The data show 150,000 to 200,000 clones, 80% to 95% seen once. CDR1 and CDR2 (germline): MNHEY, SMNVEV (reference sequence). The CDR3 extends over 17 amino acids. Trimming removed 5 bases from V and 6 bases from J; junction bases left unmatched: 12. Specimen: blood. This clonotype was sampled from a woman between 40 and 55 years old in good health. This chain joins TRBV27 and TRBJ2-3, with 12 positions matching TRBD1. The CDR3 DNA is TGTGCCAGCAGTAGTATTCCGGGACAGGGGGCTTCGGATACGCAGTATTTT. This codes for CASSSIPGQGASDTQYF.